The rows below give T cell receptor beta chains drawn from one sample of a study of tumor-infiltrating lymphocytes in primary liver carcinoma. TCRdb redid the calling of the multiplex PCR reads with MiXCR, one entry per CDR3 protein. Here the sample spans about 180,000 distinct CDR3 sequences, 50% to 75% being singletons. What was sequenced was peripheral blood. These receptor sequences come from a man aged 40-49 years with primary liver carcinoma and hepatitis B virus infection. Each CDR3 is given with its conserved first and last residue. The D gene is left open where the match is weak. Not every row has a clone size; where given, it reads once, few, many or a size class.

TRBJ2-5 TRBV4-2 . . CASSPPMEQETLYF TGTGCCAGCAGCCCCCCGATGGAGCAAGAGACCCTGTACTTC
TRBJ1-1 TRBV4-2 TRBD1 . CASSQGKQGTPTTFF TGTGCCAGCAGCCAAGGTAAACAGGGGACACCAACAACTTTCTTT
TRBJ2-4 TRBV10-3 . . CAISSDPGAKNIQYF TGTGCCATCAGCTCAGACCCGGGGGCCAAAAACATTCAGTACTTC
TRBJ2-3 TRBV7-8 . . CASSLVRGGTDTQYF TGTGCCAGCAGCTTAGTGAGGGGTGGGACAGATACGCAGTATTTT
TRBJ1-4 TRBV6-5 . . CASSYSGAYEKLFF TGTGCCAGCAGTTACTCGGGGGCGTATGAAAAACTGTTTTTT
TRBJ2-7 TRBV11-2 . . CASSLDSSWEQYF TGTGCCAGCAGCTTAGATTCGAGTTGGGAGCAATACTTC
TRBJ2-5 TRBV5-1 TRBD2 . CASSPRTSGPETQYF TGCGCCAGCAGCCCGCGGACTAGCGGCCCCGAGACCCAGTACTTC
TRBJ2-5 TRBV30 . . CAWSVTFPKPETQYF TGTGCCTGGAGTGTAACTTTCCCCAAGCCGGAGACCCAGTACTTC
TRBJ2-3 TRBV29-1 TRBD2 many CSVEKRETFTDTQYF TGCAGCGTTGAAAAGCGGGAGACCTTCACAGATACGCAGTATTTT
TRBJ2-1 TRBV19 TRBD1 few CASSIVRTGGTINEQFF TGTGCCAGTAGTATAGTCCGGACAGGGGGCACGATAAATGAGCAGTTCTTC
TRBJ1-2 TRBV5-1 . . CASSAQDSSVGGYTF TGCGCCAGCAGCGCCCAAGACTCGAGTGTGGGGGGCTACACCTTC
TRBJ2-1 TRBV29-1 TRBD2 . CSGAGLGNNEQFF TGCAGCGGAGCGGGACTAGGAAACAATGAGCAGTTCTTC
TRBJ1-5 TRBV4-1 . . CASSQDGGSGNQPQHF TGCGCCAGCAGCCAAGATGGGGGGTCCGGCAATCAGCCCCAGCATTTT
TRBJ2-7 TRBV11-2 TRBD2 . CASNTGGANEQYF TGTGCCAGCAACACGGGGGGGGCCAACGAGCAGTACTTC